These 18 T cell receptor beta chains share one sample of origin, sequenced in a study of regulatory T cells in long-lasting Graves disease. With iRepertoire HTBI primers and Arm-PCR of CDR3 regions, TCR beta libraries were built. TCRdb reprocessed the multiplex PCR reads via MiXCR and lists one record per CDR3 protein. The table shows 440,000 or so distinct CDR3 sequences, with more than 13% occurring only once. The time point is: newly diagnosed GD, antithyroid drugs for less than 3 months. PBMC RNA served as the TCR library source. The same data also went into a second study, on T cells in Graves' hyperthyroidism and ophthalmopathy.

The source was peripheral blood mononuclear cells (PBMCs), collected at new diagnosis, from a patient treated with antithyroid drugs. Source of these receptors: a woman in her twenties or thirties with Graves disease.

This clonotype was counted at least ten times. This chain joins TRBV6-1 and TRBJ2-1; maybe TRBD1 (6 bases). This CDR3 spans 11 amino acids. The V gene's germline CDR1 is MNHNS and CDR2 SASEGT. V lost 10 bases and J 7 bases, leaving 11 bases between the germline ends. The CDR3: CAITGLNEQFF. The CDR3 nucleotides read TGTGCCATCACAGGGTTGAATGAGCAGTTCTTC.

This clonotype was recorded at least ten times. CDR3 residues: CAWTIGVAVGEQFF. The DNA for the CDR3 is TGTGCCTGGACCATCGGTGTGGCGGTGGGTGAGCAGTTCTTC. This chain links TRBV30 with TRBJ2-1; D call uncertain. Germline V gene sequence: CDR1 GTSNPN, CDR2 SVGIG (reference sequence). Deletions cut 4 bases from V and 9 bases from J, with 19 bases between. The CDR3 is 14 residues long.

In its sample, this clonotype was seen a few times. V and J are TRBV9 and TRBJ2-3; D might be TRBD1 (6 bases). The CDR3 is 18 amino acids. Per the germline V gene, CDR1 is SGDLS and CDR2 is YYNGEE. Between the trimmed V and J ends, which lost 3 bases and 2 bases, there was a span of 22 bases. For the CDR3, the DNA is TGTGCCAGCAGCGCTCCGGGACACGGCTTCTTAGCCACAGATACGCAGTATTTT. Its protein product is CASSAPGHGFLATDTQYF. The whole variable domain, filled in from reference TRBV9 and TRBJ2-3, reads DSGVTQTPKHLITATGQRVTLRCSPRSGDLSVYWYQQSLDQGLQFLIQYYNGEERAKGNILERFSAQQFPDLHSELNLSSLELGDSALYFCASSAPGHGFLATDTQYFGPGTRLTVL.

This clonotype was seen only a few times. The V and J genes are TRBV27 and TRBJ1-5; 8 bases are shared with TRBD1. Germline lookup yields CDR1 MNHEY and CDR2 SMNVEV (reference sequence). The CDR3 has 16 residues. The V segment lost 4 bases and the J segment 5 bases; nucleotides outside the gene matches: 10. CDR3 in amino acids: CASSSQSTGVDQPQHF. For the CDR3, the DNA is TGTGCCAGCAGTTCCCAATCGACAGGGGTCGATCAGCCCCAGCATTTT.

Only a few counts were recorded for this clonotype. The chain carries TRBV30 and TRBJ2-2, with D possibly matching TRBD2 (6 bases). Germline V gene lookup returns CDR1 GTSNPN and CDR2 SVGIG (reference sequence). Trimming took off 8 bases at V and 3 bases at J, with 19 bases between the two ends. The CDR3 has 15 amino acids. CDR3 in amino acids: CAGYTGTSYTGELFF. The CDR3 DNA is TGTGCCGGATACACCGGGACTTCTTACACCGGGGAGCTGTTTTTT.

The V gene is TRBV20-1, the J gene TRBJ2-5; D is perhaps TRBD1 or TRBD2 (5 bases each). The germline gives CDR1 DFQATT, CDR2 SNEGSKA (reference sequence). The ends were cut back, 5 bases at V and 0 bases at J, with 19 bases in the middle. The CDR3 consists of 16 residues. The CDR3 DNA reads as TGCAGTGCTGGAGGCCGGACTTGGGGGTACCAAGAGACCCAGTACTTC. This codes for CSAGGRTWGYQETQYF.

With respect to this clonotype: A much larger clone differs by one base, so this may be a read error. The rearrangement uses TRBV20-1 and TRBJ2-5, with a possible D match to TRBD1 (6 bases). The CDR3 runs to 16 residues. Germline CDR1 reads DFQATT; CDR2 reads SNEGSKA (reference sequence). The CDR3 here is CSAGDGGRAPTETQYF. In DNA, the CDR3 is TGCAGTGCTGGAGATGGGGGCCGGGCACCGACAGAGACCCAGTACTTC.

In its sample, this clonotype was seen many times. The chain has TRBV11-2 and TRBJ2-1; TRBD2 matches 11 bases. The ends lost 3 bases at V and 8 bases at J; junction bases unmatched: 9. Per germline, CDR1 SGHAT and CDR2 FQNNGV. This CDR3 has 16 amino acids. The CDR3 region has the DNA TGTGCCAGCAGCTTCCCTGGACTAGCGGGCACTGATGAGCAGTTCTTC. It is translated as CASSFPGLAGTDEQFF.

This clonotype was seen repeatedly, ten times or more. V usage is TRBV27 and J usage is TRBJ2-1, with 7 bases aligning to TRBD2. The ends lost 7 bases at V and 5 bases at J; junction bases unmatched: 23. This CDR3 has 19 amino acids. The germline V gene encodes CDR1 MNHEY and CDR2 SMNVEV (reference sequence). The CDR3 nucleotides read TGTGCCAGCACCAAACTCGGGGTAGCGGGCCCCTGGGGGAACAATGAGCAGTTCTTC. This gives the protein CASTKLGVAGPWGNNEQFF.

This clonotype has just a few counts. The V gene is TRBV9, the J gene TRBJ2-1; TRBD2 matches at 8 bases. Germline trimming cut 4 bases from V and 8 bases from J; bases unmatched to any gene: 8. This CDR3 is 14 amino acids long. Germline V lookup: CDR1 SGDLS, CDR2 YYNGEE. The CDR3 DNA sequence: TGTGCCAGCAGCCCCCGTGGGCGGGGGGATGAGCAGTTCTTC. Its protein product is CASSPRGRGDEQFF.

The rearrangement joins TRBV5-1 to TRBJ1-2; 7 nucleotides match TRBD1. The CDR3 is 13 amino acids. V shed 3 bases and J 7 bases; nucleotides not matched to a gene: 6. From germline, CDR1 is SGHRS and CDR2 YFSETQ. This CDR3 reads CASSYQGGSGYTF. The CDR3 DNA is TGCGCCAGCAGCTACCAGGGGGGCTCTGGCTACACCTTC.

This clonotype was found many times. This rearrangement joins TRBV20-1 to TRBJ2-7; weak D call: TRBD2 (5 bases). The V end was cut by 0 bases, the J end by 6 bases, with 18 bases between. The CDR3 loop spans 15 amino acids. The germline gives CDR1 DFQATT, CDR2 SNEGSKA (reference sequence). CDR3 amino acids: CSARDRGGRRSEQYF. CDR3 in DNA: TGCAGTGCTAGAGATCGAGGAGGACGGAGATCCGAGCAGTACTTC.

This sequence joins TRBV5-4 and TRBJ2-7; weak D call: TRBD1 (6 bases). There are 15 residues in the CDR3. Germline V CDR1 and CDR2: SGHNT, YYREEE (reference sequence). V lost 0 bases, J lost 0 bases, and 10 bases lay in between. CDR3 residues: CASSLGTVYSYEQYF. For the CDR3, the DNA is TGTGCCAGCAGCTTGGGGACAGTTTACTCCTACGAGCAGTACTTC.

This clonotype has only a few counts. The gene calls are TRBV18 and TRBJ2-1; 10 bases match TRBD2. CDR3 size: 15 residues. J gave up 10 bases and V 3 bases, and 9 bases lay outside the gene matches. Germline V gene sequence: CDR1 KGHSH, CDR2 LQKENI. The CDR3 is CASSPGGLSGREQFF. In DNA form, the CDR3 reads TGTGCCAGCTCACCCGGGGGACTTAGCGGGAGGGAGCAGTTCTTC.

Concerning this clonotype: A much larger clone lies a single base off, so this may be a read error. In DNA, the CDR3 is TGTGCCAGCAGCCCCGGCCGGAGACAGATCTACGAGCAGTACTTC. Translating gives CASSPGRRQIYEQYF. The gene calls are TRBV6-2 or TRBV6-3 and TRBJ2-7, with D possibly matching TRBD1 (5 bases). The CDR3 has 15 amino acids. Germline CDR1 MNHEY, CDR2 SVGEGT. Trimming took 6 bases from V and 3 from J, leaving 18 bases between them.

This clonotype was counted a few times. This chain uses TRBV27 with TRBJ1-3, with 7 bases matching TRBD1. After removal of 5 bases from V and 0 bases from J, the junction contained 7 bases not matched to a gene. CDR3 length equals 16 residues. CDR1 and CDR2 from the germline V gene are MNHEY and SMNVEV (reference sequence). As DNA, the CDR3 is TGTGCCAGCAGTCCAGGGACAGACTACTCTGGAAACACCATATATTTT. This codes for CASSPGTDYSGNTIYF.

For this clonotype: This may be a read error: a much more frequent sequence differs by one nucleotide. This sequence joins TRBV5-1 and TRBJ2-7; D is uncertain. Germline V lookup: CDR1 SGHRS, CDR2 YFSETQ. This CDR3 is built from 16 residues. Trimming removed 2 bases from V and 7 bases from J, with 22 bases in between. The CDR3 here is CASSFGPSFRYNEQYF. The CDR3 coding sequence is TGCGCCAGCAGCTTCGGTCCCTCGTTCAGGTACAATGAGCAGTACTTC.

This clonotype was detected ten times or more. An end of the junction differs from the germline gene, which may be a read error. The CDR3 region is CASSLEPGTLYNEQFF. CDR3 nucleotide sequence: TGCGCCAGCAGCTTGGAACCCGGGACACTCTACAATGAGCAGTTCTTC. J is TRBJ2-1 and V is TRBV7-9, with D perhaps matching TRBD1 (6 bases). Per the germline V gene, CDR1 is SEHNR and CDR2 is FQNEAQ (reference sequence). This CDR3 has 16 residues.